This T cell receptor beta chain stems from a study of T cell repertoires and HLA-DP antigens. On the study more broadly: CD4+ T cells were cocultured with HeLa cells expressing HLA-DP. One stimulator alloantigen differed from self by one groove amino acid; the other by ten. Study-wide findings and caveats: The CD4+ repertoire was not split into naive and memory.

This clone was picked up a small number of times. Its antigen is still unknown. At one boundary the junction diverges from the germline segment, which might be a read error. TCRdb's table, derived via immunoSEQ multiplex PCR, lists solely in-frame clones and lacks some. The sample has about 89,000 clones, about 89% seen once. The CDR3 sequence is 13 residues long. Germline CDR1 is SSHAT and CDR2 is FNYEAQ (reference sequence). The sequence was collected from a man aged 45-65 years in good health and CMV-seronegative. The sequenced sample consisted of CD4+ T cells from PBMCs. The chain joins TRBV7-7 to TRBJ2-1; tentatively, D is TRBD2 (6 bases). The CDR3 nucleotides are TGTGCTAGCAGTTTCGGGGGTAACAATGAGCAGTTCTTC. This codes for CASSFGGNNEQFF.